This TCR beta chain appears in the sequencing data of a study of CD8+ T cells in alopecia areata. Study results and caveats: Lesional scalp, notably in alopecia totalis/universalis, had clonality above that of normal scalp.

This clone was detected a few times. Its antigen remains unidentified. As for treatment: oral pan-JAK inhibitor, 5-10 mg twice daily. Germline V gene sequence: CDR1 MDHEN, CDR2 SYDVKM. The CDR3 consists of 12 residues. Between the trimmed V and J ends, which lost 11 bases and 3 bases, there was a span of 8 bases. TCR sequencing used cDNA made by reverse transcription of extracted RNA. This table comes from immunoSEQ multiplex PCR, and its TCRdb copy is limited to in-frame clones, with some not included. This table holds approximately 300,000 clones, roughly 64% found once. The clonotype was recovered from a human donor with alopecia areata. The chain uses TRBV28 and TRBJ2-6; D is possibly TRBD2 (5 bases). Sequencing used CD4+ T cells sorted from blood, obtained at week 24, from a patient treated with tofacitinib. CDR3 coding DNA: TGTGCCGCCCGGGGTGGGGCCAACGTCCTGACTTTC. Translated, it gives CAARGGANVLTF.